This T cell receptor (beta chain) was found in a study of Ad26.COV2.S vaccination and SARS-CoV-2 variants. Across the whole study: The vaccine Ad26.COV2.S was put into the muscle once, or twice with 56 days between.

Study-level points and caveats: Spike-specific TCR breadth was greater in vaccine than placebo recipients.

CDR3 length: 15 amino acids. Trimming removed 2 bases at V and 2 bases at J, with 12 bases between. CDR1 is SGDLS and CDR2 is YYNGEE in the germline V gene. Assay: immunoSEQ multiplex PCR; the TCRdb copy retains only in-frame clones and omits some. The sample shows around 400,000 clones, more than 80% of them seen only once. The treatment denotes: about 20 received Ad26.COV2.S at low or high dose, single or two shots; roughly five received placebo; per-sample allocation not given. Sampling took place 63 days after the first vaccine or placebo injection. To note about this clone: The antigen is not known.

The receptor was derived from a person between 18 and 60 years old who received the Ad26.COV2.S COVID-19 vaccine or a placebo. This chain joins TRBV9 and TRBJ2-3, with D uncertain. The sample here was peripheral blood, taken in a trial of Ad26.COV2.S vaccine versus placebo. Here the CDR3 DNA reads TGTGCCAGCAGCGTCGTACAGACTTCCACAGATACGCAGTATTTT. Its protein is CASSVVQTSTDTQYF.